This is a list of T cell receptor beta chains from one sample in a study of blood T cells in healthy people across ages. In TCRdb, the 5' RACE reads were re-called with MiXCR into one record per CDR3 protein. The table lists about 1.8 million distinct CDR3 sequences, roughly 49% of them singletons. The sequenced sample was blood. These receptors all stem from a woman aged 40-49 years in good health. CDR3s leave out the opening cysteine and the closing phenylalanine or tryptophan. Fields, in order: J gene, CDR3 length, V gene, CDR3 protein.

J: TRBJ2-1
length: 11
V: TRBV11-1
CDR3: ASSSAPSNEQF

J: TRBJ2-3
length: 14
V: TRBV20-1
CDR3: SARQGEGPSTDTQY

J: TRBJ2-6
length: 14
V: TRBV4-3
CDR3: ASSQSGVSGANVLT

J: TRBJ2-1
length: 13
V: TRBV2
CDR3: ASSVRGQGAYEQF

J: TRBJ2-5
length: 14
V: TRBV6-2/TRBV6-3
CDR3: ASSYRQLTWGETQY

J: TRBJ2-3
length: 13
V: TRBV4-3
CDR3: ASSQGAGVTDTQY

J: TRBJ2-1
length: 11
V: TRBV7-6
CDR3: ASSLKGGAEQF

J: TRBJ1-2
length: 12
V: TRBV12-5
CDR3: ASGQDRQREGYT

J: TRBJ1-1
length: 14
V: TRBV18
CDR3: ASSRLGTGRNTEAF

J: TRBJ2-5
length: 11
V: TRBV7-7
CDR3: ASSAGAQETQY

J: TRBJ2-7
length: 10
V: TRBV20-1
CDR3: SASRRGYEQY

J: TRBJ2-1
length: 11
V: TRBV27
CDR3: ASSARTGNEQF

J: TRBJ1-5
length: 13
V: TRBV6-5
CDR3: ASSYSIWGNQPQH

J: TRBJ2-1
length: 13
V: TRBV12-3/TRBV12-4
CDR3: ASSSGTGGLDEQF

J: TRBJ1-4
length: 13
V: TRBV7-2
CDR3: ASSPRRGVNEKLF

J: TRBJ1-1
length: 9
V: TRBV12-3/TRBV12-4
CDR3: ASGADTEAF

J: TRBJ2-3
length: 12
V: TRBV18
CDR3: ASSPGGTQDTQY

J: TRBJ2-3
length: 13
V: TRBV6-1
CDR3: ASRKTGESTDTQY

J: TRBJ2-7
length: 12
V: TRBV20-1
CDR3: SAGETGASYEQY

J: TRBJ2-5
length: 14
V: TRBV6-6
CDR3: ASSYPGHGLQETQY

J: TRBJ2-5
length: 14
V: TRBV27
CDR3: ASSLDESSIRRAQY

J: NA
length: 12
V: TRBV6-2/TRBV6-3
CDR3: ASSYSIRQETQY

J: NA
length: 15
V: TRBV3-1
CDR3: ASSLPNPGLALETQY

J: TRBJ2-7
length: 14
V: TRBV15
CDR3: ATSRVDTSPHYEQY

J: TRBJ1-4
length: 16
V: TRBV7-2
CDR3: ASSLSWGERGEGEKLF

J: NA
length: 12
V: TRBV6-2/TRBV6-3
CDR3: ASSYSGSIYEQY

J: TRBJ1-2
length: 16
V: TRBV9
CDR3: ASSVALGADSITSGYT

J: TRBJ2-5
length: 13
V: TRBV4-3
CDR3: ASSQGLDRAETQY

J: TRBJ2-1
length: 16
V: TRBV4-3
CDR3: ASSQSPWEGSSYNEQF

J: TRBJ2-5
length: 11
V: TRBV28
CDR3: ASNGGGANEQY

J: TRBJ2-1
length: 17
V: TRBV4-1
CDR3: ASSQVPSSGPSSYNEQF

J: TRBJ2-1
length: 12
V: TRBV29-1
CDR3: SVTGTVLRSEQF

J: TRBJ2-7
length: 12
V: TRBV6-2/TRBV6-3
CDR3: ASSLQWGDYEQY

J: NA
length: 14
V: TRBV15
CDR3: ATSSLRTGAKNIQY

J: NA
length: 13
V: TRBV7-3
CDR3: ASSLLGQGKVKQF

J: TRBJ2-7
length: 14
V: TRBV3-1
CDR3: ASSQEESGGSYEQY

J: TRBJ1-5
length: 14
V: TRBV6-6
CDR3: ASSKTGGGSNQPQH

J: TRBJ1-2
length: 12
V: TRBV20-1
CDR3: SGTGTVSNYGYT

J: TRBJ2-4
length: 12
V: TRBV7-8
CDR3: ASSLVEGQNIQY

J: TRBJ1-2
length: 11
V: TRBV9
CDR3: ASSVWTGEGYT

J: TRBJ1-1
length: 14
V: TRBV5-6
CDR3: ASSGTSRGLNTEAF